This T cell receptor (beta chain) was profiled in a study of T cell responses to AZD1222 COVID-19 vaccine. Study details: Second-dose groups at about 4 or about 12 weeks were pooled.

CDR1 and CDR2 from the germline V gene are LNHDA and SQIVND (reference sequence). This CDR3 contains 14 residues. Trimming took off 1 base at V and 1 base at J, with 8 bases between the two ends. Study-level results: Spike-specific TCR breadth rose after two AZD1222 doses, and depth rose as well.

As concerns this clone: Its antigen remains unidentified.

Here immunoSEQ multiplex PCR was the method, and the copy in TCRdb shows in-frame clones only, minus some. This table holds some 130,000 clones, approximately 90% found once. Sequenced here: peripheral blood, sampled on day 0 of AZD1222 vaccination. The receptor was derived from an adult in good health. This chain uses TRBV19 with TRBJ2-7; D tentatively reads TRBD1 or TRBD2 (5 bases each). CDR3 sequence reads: CASSIGGGSYEQYF. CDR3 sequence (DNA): TGTGCCAGTAGTATAGGTGGGGGTTCCTACGAGCAGTACTTC.